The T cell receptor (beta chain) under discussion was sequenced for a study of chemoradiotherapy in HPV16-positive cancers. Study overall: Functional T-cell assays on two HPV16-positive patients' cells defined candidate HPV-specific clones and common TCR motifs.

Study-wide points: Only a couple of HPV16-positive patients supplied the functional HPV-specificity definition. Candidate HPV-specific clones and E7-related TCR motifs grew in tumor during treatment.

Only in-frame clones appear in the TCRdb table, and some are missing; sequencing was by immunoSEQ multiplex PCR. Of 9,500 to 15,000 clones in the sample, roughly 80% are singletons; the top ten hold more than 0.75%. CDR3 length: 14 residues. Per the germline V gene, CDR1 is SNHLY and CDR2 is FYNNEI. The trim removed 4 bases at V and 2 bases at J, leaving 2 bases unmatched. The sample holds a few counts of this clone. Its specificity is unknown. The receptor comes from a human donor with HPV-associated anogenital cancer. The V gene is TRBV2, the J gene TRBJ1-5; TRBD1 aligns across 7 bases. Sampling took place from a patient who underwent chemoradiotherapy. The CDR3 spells CASSGDRGNQPQHF. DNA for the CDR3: TGTGCCAGCAGTGGAGACAGGGGCAATCAGCCCCAGCATTTT.